This T cell receptor beta chain was observed in a study of cytomegalovirus exposure and HLA in healthy donors. A word on this clone: The target antigen is unknown.

The table came from immunoSEQ multiplex PCR; TCRdb's copy has only in-frame clones and leaves some out. The data contain 200,000 to 250,000 clones, over 75% of them singletons. The donors were members of the validation cohort, which comprised about 120 subjects and was separate from the first cohort of 670 or so subjects. Study results and limitations: In vitro assays verified that a few CMV-associated chains recognized CMV antigens specifically. Diagnosis of cytomegalovirus status made by the classifier reportedly showed high specificity and sensitivity. Investigators reported over 150 TCR beta chains as tied to cytomegalovirus.

The CDR3 length is 12 residues. V was pared by 5 bases and J by 4 bases, with 5 bases of the junction left unmatched. Germline CDR1 GTSNPN, CDR2 SVGIG (reference sequence). This clonotype was sampled from a man younger than 30 in good health and CMV-seropositive. The chain employs TRBV30 and TRBJ2-7; 7 bases align to TRBD1. The sample comprised PBMCs. CDR3 residues: CAWSRDSYEQYF. CDR3 bases: TGTGCCTGGTCCCGGGACAGTTACGAGCAGTACTTC. Full variable domain (rest looked up from reference TRBV30 and TRBJ2-7): SQTIHQWPATLVQPVGSPLSLECTVEGTSNPNLYWYRQAAGRGLQLLFYSVGIGQISSEVPQNLSASRPQDRQFILSSKKLLLSDSGFYLCAWSRDSYEQYFGPGTRLTVT.